This T cell receptor beta chain emerged from a study of blood T cell repertoires in COVID-19. Study-wide background: Acute-phase and convalescent COVID-19 samples originated in the United States, Italy and Spain.

The CDR3 is made up of 13 amino acids. V was trimmed by 6 bases and J by 5 bases, leaving 14 bases between them. Germline V gene sequence: CDR1 SGHRS, CDR2 YFSETQ. Per the original data handling: The authors estimated nucleated cell counts from reference gene primer amplification. Clones were sequenced by immunoSEQ multiplex PCR, and TCRdb holds only the in-frame ones, with some missing. That table supplies the V and J calls and clone size; D and trimming were determined from the DNA. The sample shows tens of thousands of clones, around 88% of them seen only once. The sequence came from a man in his fifties or sixties with acute or convalescent COVID-19. Sequencing used peripheral blood. The V call is TRBV5-1, the J call TRBJ1-2; no firm D call. The CDR3: CASKDEAEYGYTF. CDR3 DNA sequence: TGCGCCAGCAAAGACGAGGCGGAGTATGGCTACACCTTC.